The 25 T cell receptor beta chains below come from one sample, sequenced in a study of blood T cell repertoires in COVID-19. Produced via immunoSEQ multiplex PCR; TCRdb's table is partial and in-frame only. The sample consists of 200,000 to 250,000 clones, 86% of them appearing once. Sequenced material: peripheral blood. These receptors all stem from a woman of 80 years or more with COVID-19, enrolled during active disease.

Note on this clone: Other DNA variants within this sample encode the same CDR3. V usage is TRBV12-3 or TRBV12-4 and J usage is TRBJ1-2; D is undetermined. The CDR3 has 13 residues. V was cut by 2 bases and J by 2 bases, with 6 bases left in between. Here the CDR3 reads CASSLRVNYGYTF. The CDR3 DNA follows: TGTGCCAGCAGTTTACGGGTCAACTATGGCTACACCTTC.

In DNA form, the CDR3 reads TGCGCCAGCAGTGAACCGGGATGGAAACTGTTTTTT. It translates to CASSEPGWKLFF. This sequence joins TRBV10-2 and TRBJ1-4; D ambiguous. CDR3 length equals 12 residues. In germline, CDR1 is WSHSY, CDR2 SAAADI. Trimming stripped 3 bases from V and 11 bases from J, with 10 bases between.

The chain recombines TRBV5-1 with TRBJ2-2; 12 nucleotides align to TRBD2. Looked up from germline, CDR1 is SGHRS and CDR2 is YFSETQ. The trim removed 7 bases at V and 5 bases at J, leaving 9 bases unmatched. CDR3 length: 16 residues. CDR3 sequence: CASAETSGGITGELFF. The CDR3 bases are TGCGCCAGCGCCGAGACTAGCGGGGGAATAACCGGGGAGCTGTTTTTT.

V is TRBV6-6 and J is TRBJ1-2, with D possibly being TRBD1 (5 bases). CDR3 length: 15 residues. V dropped 5 bases and J dropped 0 bases, with 13 bases sitting between them. Germline CDR1 is MNHNY and CDR2 is SVGAGI (reference sequence). The CDR3 protein is CASSDLRTTNYGYTF. The CDR3 coding sequence is TGTGCCAGCAGTGACTTACGGACAACTAACTATGGCTACACCTTC.

V usage is TRBV4-3 and J usage is TRBJ2-3; 12 bases are shared with TRBD1. The germline gives CDR1 LGHNA, CDR2 YSLEER. V lost 3 bases, J lost 2 bases, and 3 bases stayed unmatched. This CDR3 is 16 amino acids long. The CDR3 loop is CASSHGTGGDTDTQYF. As DNA, the CDR3 is TGCGCCAGCAGCCACGGGACAGGGGGCGACACAGATACGCAGTATTTT.

This clone was seen once. This sequence joins TRBV28 and TRBJ1-2; D remains ambiguous. CDR3 length equals 12 residues. The V and J ends lost 10 bases and 5 bases respectively, with 14 bases between them. CDR1 and CDR2 (germline): MDHEN, SYDVKM. The CDR3 loop reads CATQRFGYGYTF. CDR3 nucleotide sequence: TGTGCCACCCAACGTTTCGGGTATGGCTACACCTTC.

The chain's CDR3 is CASSRGNRGNQPQHF. The CDR3 DNA reads as TGTGCCAGTAGTCGAGGGAACCGGGGCAATCAGCCCCAGCATTTT. This chain joins TRBV19 and TRBJ1-5; the D is unclear. The V and J ends lost 5 bases and 2 bases respectively, with 13 bases between them. CDR1 is LNHDA, CDR2 SQIVND, per germline (reference sequence). CDR3 length: 15 amino acids.

This sequence joins TRBV6-5 and TRBJ2-7; 7 bases fit TRBD1. CDR3 size: 14 residues. Germline V CDR1 and CDR2: MNHEY, SVGAGI. V was clipped by 4 bases and J by 0 bases; unmatched bases: 3. The CDR3 sequence is CASSLTGNSYEQYV. The CDR3, as DNA: TGTGCCAGCAGTTTGACAGGGAACTCCTACGAGCAGTACGTC.

The rearrangement joins TRBV9 to TRBJ1-2; TRBD1 aligns across 9 bases. The CDR3 is made up of 13 amino acids. Germline V gives CDR1 SGDLS, CDR2 YYNGEE. The trim removed 0 bases at V and 8 bases at J, leaving 2 bases unmatched. The CDR3, as DNA: TGTGCCAGCAGCGTAGCTACAGGGGGCGGCTACACCTTC. Its protein is CASSVATGGGYTF.

The genes are TRBV14 and TRBJ2-1; 8 bases align to TRBD2. CDR1 and CDR2 (germline): SGHDN, FVKESK. The trim removed 4 bases at V and 2 bases at J, leaving 7 bases unmatched. The CDR3 spans 16 residues. The CDR3 region has the DNA TGTGCCAGCAGCCCAACGGGCGGGGGGACCTACAATGAGCAGTTCTTC. Translated: CASSPTGGGTYNEQFF.

The V gene is TRBV3-1 (or the pseudogene TRBV3-2), the J gene TRBJ1-6; D perhaps matches TRBD1 (5 bases). Trimming shortened V by 1 base and J by 7 bases, and 8 bases separated the two germline ends. The CDR3 covers 14 residues. Germline lookup yields CDR1 LGHDT and CDR2 YNNKEL (reference sequence). CDR3 coding DNA: TGTGCCAGCAGCCAAGCCCCAGGGAATTCACCCCTCCACTTT. It codes for CASSQAPGNSPLHF.

The chain has TRBV10-3 and TRBJ1-5; D is unresolved. The V and J ends lost 2 bases and 0 bases respectively, with 14 bases between them. The germline gives CDR1 ENHRY, CDR2 SYGVKD. The CDR3 extends over 17 amino acids. CDR3 in amino acids: CAISERLVEVSNQPQHF. CDR3 in DNA: TGTGCCATCAGTGAGCGGCTAGTTGAGGTTAGCAATCAGCCCCAGCATTTT.

This rearrangement joins TRBV19 to TRBJ2-1; TRBD2 agrees at 7 bases. The junction had 14 bases not matched to a gene; V was cut back by 10 bases and J by 8 bases. The germline V gene has CDR1 LNHDA and CDR2 SQIVND (reference sequence). The CDR3 length is 14 residues. This chain's CDR3 is CATKSGRGKYEQFF. The CDR3 DNA is TGTGCCACCAAAAGTGGGCGGGGGAAATATGAGCAGTTCTTC.

This rearrangement joins TRBV19 to TRBJ1-3; the match to TRBD1 covers 7 bases. CDR1 is LNHDA and CDR2 is SQIVND in the germline V gene (reference sequence). This CDR3 region has 14 residues. After removal of 8 bases from V and 2 bases from J, the junction contained 6 bases not matched to a gene. CDR3 nucleotide sequence: TGTGCCAGTCACAGGGGAGGAACTGGAAACACCATATATTTT. Encoded protein: CASHRGGTGNTIYF.

The V call is TRBV30, the J call TRBJ2-7, with 8 nucleotides matching TRBD1. The CDR3 extends over 13 amino acids. V lost 1 base and J lost 7; bases outside the gene matches: 6. Per germline, CDR1 GTSNPN and CDR2 SVGIG (reference sequence). The CDR3 sequence is CAWSGYRGWEQYF. The CDR3 coding sequence is TGTGCCTGGAGTGGCTACAGGGGGTGGGAGCAGTACTTC.

V is TRBV6-5 and J is TRBJ1-2; TRBD1 agrees at 8 bases. Germline-derived CDR1 and CDR2 are MNHEY and SVGAGI. V dropped 7 bases and J dropped 2; count of bases not matched to a gene: 3. The length of the CDR3 is 13 residues. The CDR3 sequence: CASTGQGNYGYTF. The CDR3 DNA reads TGTGCCAGCACAGGACAGGGAAACTATGGCTACACCTTC.

The chain joins TRBV3-1 (or the pseudogene TRBV3-2) to TRBJ1-2; D ambiguous. Per germline, CDR1 LGHDT and CDR2 YNNKEL (reference sequence). This CDR3 has 13 amino acids. V shed 1 base and J shed 7 bases, with 10 bases lying between them. CDR3 sequence (DNA): TGTGCCAGCAGCCAAGTGGAGGGTAGTGGCTACACCTTC. Encoded protein: CASSQVEGSGYTF.

V usage is TRBV11-3 and J usage is TRBJ2-7; D may be TRBD2 (5 bases). Deletions cut 5 bases from V and 3 bases from J, with 14 bases between. The CDR3 runs 14 residues. Per the germline V gene, CDR1 is SGHNT and CDR2 is YENEEA. The CDR3 coding sequence is TGTGCCAGCAGCCGGGCCGGAGGAGACTACGAGCAGTACTTC. Translating it yields CASSRAGGDYEQYF.

Only one count was recorded for this clone. In the same sample, other DNA sequences code for this CDR3. The genes are TRBV9 and TRBJ1-2; tentatively, D is TRBD1 (5 bases). This CDR3 has 14 amino acids. Between the trimmed V and J ends, which lost 0 bases and 2 bases, there was a span of 8 bases. Germline V gives CDR1 SGDLS, CDR2 YYNGEE. This CDR3 reads CASSVGQGNYGYTF. CDR3 nucleotide sequence: TGTGCCAGCAGCGTAGGGCAGGGAAACTATGGCTACACCTTC.

The genes are TRBV24-1 and TRBJ1-2, with D perhaps TRBD1 (5 bases). The germline V gene has CDR1 KGHDR and CDR2 SFDVKD. Trimming stripped 4 bases from V and 7 bases from J, with 12 bases between. This CDR3 is 13 amino acids long. The CDR3 nucleotides read TGTGCCACCAGTGAAAGTCAGGGTGCTGGCTACACCTTC. Translated, it gives CATSESQGAGYTF.

This sequence joins TRBV15 and TRBJ1-5; TRBD1 agrees at 7 bases. CDR1 LNHNV and CDR2 YYDKDF come from the germline V gene (reference sequence). V shed 3 bases and J 5 bases; nucleotides not matched to a gene: 4. The CDR3 covers 14 residues. Here the CDR3 reads CATSSDRVDQPQHF. CDR3 DNA: TGTGCCACCAGCAGCGACAGGGTCGATCAGCCCCAGCATTTT.

The V gene is TRBV10-3, the J gene TRBJ1-2; the D gene is possibly TRBD1 (6 bases). The CDR3 length is 13 residues. Trimming cost V 4 bases and J 2 bases, with 8 bases left between them. CDR1 is ENHRY, CDR2 SYGVKD, per germline. The CDR3 here is CAISGQENYGYTF. CDR3 DNA sequence: TGTGCCATCAGTGGACAGGAGAACTATGGCTACACCTTC.

The J gene is TRBJ1-5, the V gene TRBV5-6; D is unresolved. V was clipped by 0 bases and J by 3 bases, with 4 bases between them. The CDR3 runs to 13 residues. The germline V gene has CDR1 SGHDT and CDR2 YYEEEE. As DNA, the CDR3 is TGTGCCAGCAGCTTGGGGCCCAATCAGCCCCAGCATTTT. Protein: CASSLGPNQPQHF.

The CDR3 nucleotides are TGCGCCAGCAGCCTGGGAGGGTACTTGGAGGAAAAACTGTTTTTT. Translated, it gives CASSLGGYLEEKLFF. The chain couples TRBV5-1 to TRBJ1-4; D is unresolved. From germline, CDR1 is SGHRS and CDR2 YFSETQ. The CDR3 loop spans 15 amino acids. With 4 bases removed from V and 8 bases from J, the gap between germline ends came to 18 bases. The full variable domain, its missing parts supplied by reference TRBV5-1 and TRBJ1-4, is KAGVTQTPRYLIKTRGQQVTLSCSPISGHRSVSWYQQTPGQGLQFLFEYFSETQRNKGNFPGRFSGRQFSNSRSEMNVSTLELGDSALYLCASSLGGYLEEKLFFGSGTQLSVL.

Only a few counts were recorded for this clone. This chain joins TRBV11-2 and TRBJ1-1; D gene uncertain. Trimming removed 8 bases from V and 1 base from J, with 14 bases in between. This CDR3 is 14 amino acids long. The germline V gene has CDR1 SGHAT and CDR2 FQNNGV. CDR3 in DNA: TGTGCCAGCCTAGCAAGTCAGGCGAACACTGAAGCTTTCTTT. This codes for CASLASQANTEAFF.